The source of this T cell receptor (beta chain) is a study of blood T cell repertoires in COVID-19. About the research overall: Researchers got acute and convalescent COVID-19 samples from the United States, Italy and Spain. Sources were T cells, B-cell-depleted T cells, or PBMCs; the material itself was cDNA or gDNA.

CDR3 size: 15 residues. The germline V gene has CDR1 SGHRS and CDR2 YFSETQ. The J segment lost 0 bases and the V segment lost 3 bases, leaving 3 bases of the junction unmatched. In the authors' methods: Reference gene primers were amplified, and this amplification served to estimate nucleated cell counts. Profiled with immunoSEQ multiplex PCR; TCRdb holds only in-frame clones, not every one. That table furnishes V, J and clone size, whereas the DNA furnished D and trimming. The sample consists of 60,000 or so clones, 88% of them appearing once. This receptor was taken from a man aged 55 to 69 with acute or convalescent COVID-19. The sample comprised peripheral blood. The rearrangement joins TRBV5-1 to TRBJ2-7; 10 bases fit TRBD2. CDR3 nucleotide sequence: TGCGCCAGCAGCTACACTAGCGGGGACTCCTACGAGCAGTACTTC. It translates to CASSYTSGDSYEQYF.